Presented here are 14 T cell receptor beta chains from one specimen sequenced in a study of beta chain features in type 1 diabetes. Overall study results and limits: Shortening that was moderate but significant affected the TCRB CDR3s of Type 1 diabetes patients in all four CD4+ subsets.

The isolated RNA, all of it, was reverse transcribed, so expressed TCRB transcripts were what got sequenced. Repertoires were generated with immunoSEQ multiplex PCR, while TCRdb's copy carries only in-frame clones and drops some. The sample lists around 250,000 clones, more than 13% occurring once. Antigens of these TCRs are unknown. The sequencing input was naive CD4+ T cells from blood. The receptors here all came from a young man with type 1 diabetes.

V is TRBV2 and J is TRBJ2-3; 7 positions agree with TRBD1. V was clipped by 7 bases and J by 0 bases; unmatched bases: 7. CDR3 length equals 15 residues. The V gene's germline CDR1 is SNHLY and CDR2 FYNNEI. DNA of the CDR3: TGTGCCAGCATGAGGGACAGTTCTAGCACAGATACGCAGTATTTT. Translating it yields CASMRDSSSTDTQYF. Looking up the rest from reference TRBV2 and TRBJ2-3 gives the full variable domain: EPEVTQTPSHQVTQMGQEVILRCVPISNHLYFYWYRQILGQKVEFLVSFYNNEISEKSEIFDDQFSVERPDGSNFTLKIRSTKLEDSAMYFCASMRDSSSTDTQYFGPGTRLTVL.

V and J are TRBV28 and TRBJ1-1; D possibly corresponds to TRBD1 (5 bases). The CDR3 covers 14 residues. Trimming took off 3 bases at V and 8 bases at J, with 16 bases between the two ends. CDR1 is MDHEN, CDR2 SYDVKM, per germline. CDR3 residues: CASSFPGRGGEAFF. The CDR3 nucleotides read TGTGCCAGCAGTTTCCCGGGACGCGGGGGGGAAGCTTTCTTT. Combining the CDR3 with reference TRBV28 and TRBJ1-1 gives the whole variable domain DVKVTQSSRYLVKRTGEKVFLECVQDMDHENMFWYRQDPGLGLRLIYFSYDVKMKEKGDIPEGYSVSREKKERFSLILESASTNQTSMYLCASSFPGRGGEAFFGQGTRLTVV.

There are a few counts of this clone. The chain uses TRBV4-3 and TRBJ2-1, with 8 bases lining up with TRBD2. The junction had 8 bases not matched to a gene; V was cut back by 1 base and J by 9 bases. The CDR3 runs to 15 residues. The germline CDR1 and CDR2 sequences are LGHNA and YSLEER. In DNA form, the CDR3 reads TGCGCCAGCAGCCAAGTTTTAGCGGGAATGGCTGAGCAGTTCTTC. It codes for CASSQVLAGMAEQFF.

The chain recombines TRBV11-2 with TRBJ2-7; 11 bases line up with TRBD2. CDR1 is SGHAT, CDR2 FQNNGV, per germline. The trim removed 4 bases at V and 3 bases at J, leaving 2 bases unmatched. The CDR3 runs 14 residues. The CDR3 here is CASSSTSGIYEQYF. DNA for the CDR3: TGTGCCAGCAGCTCGACTAGCGGGATCTACGAGCAGTACTTC.

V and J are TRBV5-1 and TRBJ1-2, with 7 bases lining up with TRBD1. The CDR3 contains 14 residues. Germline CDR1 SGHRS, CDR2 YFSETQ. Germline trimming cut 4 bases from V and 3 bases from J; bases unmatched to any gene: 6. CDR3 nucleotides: TGCGCCAGCAGCCCGACAGGGAGCGACTATGGCTACACCTTC. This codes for CASSPTGSDYGYTF. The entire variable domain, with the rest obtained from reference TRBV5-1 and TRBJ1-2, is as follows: KAGVTQTPRYLIKTRGQQVTLSCSPISGHRSVSWYQQTPGQGLQFLFEYFSETQRNKGNFPGRFSGRQFSNSRSEMNVSTLELGDSALYLCASSPTGSDYGYTFGSGTRLTVV.

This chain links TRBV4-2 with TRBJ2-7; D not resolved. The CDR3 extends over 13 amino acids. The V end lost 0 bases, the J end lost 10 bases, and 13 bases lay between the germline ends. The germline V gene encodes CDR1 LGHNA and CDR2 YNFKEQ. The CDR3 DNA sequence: TGTGCCAGCAGCCAAGATGACGTGACTTTCCAGTACTTC. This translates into CASSQDDVTFQYF.

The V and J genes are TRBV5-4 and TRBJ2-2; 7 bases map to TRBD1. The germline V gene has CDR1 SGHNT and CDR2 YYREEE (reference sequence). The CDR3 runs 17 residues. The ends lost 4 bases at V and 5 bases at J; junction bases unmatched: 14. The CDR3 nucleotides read TGTGCCAGCAGCCCGGGGAGTTTGGCAGGGGGAACCGGGGAGCTGTTTTTT. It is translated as CASSPGSLAGGTGELFF.

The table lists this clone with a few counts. CDR3 sequence: CSVTGNGDTEAFF. In DNA form, the CDR3 reads TGCAGCGTGACAGGGAACGGAGACACTGAAGCTTTCTTT. J is TRBJ1-1 and V is TRBV29-1; 7 nucleotides line up with TRBD1. The junction had 7 bases not matched to a gene; V was cut back by 6 bases and J by 3 bases. From germline, CDR1 is SQVTM and CDR2 ANQGSEA. The CDR3 length is 13 residues.

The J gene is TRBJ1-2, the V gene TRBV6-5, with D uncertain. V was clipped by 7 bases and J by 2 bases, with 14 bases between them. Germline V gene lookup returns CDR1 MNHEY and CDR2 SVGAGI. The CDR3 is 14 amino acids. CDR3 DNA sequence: TGTGCCAGCACAAGGGTCGGAGGGAACTATGGCTACACCTTC. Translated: CASTRVGGNYGYTF.

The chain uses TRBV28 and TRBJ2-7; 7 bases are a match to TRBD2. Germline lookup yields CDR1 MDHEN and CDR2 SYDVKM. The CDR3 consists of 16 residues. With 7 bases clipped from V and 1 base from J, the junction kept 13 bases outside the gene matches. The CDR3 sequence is CASKSGGRVGSYEQYF. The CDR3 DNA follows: TGTGCCAGCAAGAGTGGCGGGAGAGTCGGGTCCTACGAGCAGTACTTC. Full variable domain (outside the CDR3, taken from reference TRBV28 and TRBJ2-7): DVKVTQSSRYLVKRTGEKVFLECVQDMDHENMFWYRQDPGLGLRLIYFSYDVKMKEKGDIPEGYSVSREKKERFSLILESASTNQTSMYLCASKSGGRVGSYEQYFGPGTRLTVT.

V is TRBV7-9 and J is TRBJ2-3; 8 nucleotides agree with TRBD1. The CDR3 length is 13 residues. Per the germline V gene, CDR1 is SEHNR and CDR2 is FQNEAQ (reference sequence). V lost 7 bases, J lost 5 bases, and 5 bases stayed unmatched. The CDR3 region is CASTQGAEDTQYF. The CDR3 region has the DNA TGTGCCAGCACCCAGGGGGCCGAAGATACGCAGTATTTT.

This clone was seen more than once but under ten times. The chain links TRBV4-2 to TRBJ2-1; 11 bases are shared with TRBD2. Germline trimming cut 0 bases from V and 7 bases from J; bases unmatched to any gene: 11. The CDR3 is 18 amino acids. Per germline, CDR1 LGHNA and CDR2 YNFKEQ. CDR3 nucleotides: TGTGCCAGCAGCCAAGAAAAAGAACTAGCGGGAGCACTGAATGAGCAGTTCTTC. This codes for CASSQEKELAGALNEQFF.

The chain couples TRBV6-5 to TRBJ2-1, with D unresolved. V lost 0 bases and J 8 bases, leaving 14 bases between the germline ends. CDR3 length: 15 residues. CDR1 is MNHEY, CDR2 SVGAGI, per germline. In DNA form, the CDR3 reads TGTGCCAGCAGTTACTCGAGGCTTTCGGCCGATGAGCAGTTCTTC. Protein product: CASSYSRLSADEQFF.

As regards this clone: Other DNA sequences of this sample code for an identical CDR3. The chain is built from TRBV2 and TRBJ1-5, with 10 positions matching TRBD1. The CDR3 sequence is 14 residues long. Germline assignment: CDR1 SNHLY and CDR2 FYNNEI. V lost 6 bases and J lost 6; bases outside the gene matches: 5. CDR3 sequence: CASSIGQGGQPQHF. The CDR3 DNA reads TGTGCCAGCAGCATAGGACAGGGGGGTCAGCCCCAGCATTTT. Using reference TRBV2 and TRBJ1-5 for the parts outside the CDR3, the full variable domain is EPEVTQTPSHQVTQMGQEVILRCVPISNHLYFYWYRQILGQKVEFLVSFYNNEISEKSEIFDDQFSVERPDGSNFTLKIRSTKLEDSAMYFCASSIGQGGQPQHFGDGTRLSIL.